The clone carrying this T cell receptor (beta chain) was counted ten times or more. Its antigen remains unknown. These data come from a study of T-cell reconstitution after alpha-beta-depleted transplantation in children. A TCRbeta library incorporating unique molecular identifiers was prepared. TCRdb re-called the PCR reads with MiXCR, one entry per CDR3 protein. The repertoire holds around 180,000 distinct CDR3 sequences, around 10% seen once, with 13% in the top ten. Findings of the study overall: Diversity and T-cell counts at one year after transplant derived mostly from new T cells. Alpha-beta T cells present about two months after transplant were reported to originate from several hundred expanded graft clones. The origin of high day-60 TCRbeta diversity in some patients lay in surviving recipient T cells and thymic progenitors.

The sequenced sample was PBMCs, obtained before TCRalphabeta/CD19-depleted stem cell transplant. This receptor was obtained from a boy aged 2-9 years with acute myeloid leukemia, due to receive a stem cell transplant.

The CDR3 DNA reads TGTGCCAGCAGCTCGGACGGCCAAGAGACCCAGTACTTC. Amino acid sequence: CASSSDGQETQYF. The genes are TRBV11-1 and TRBJ2-5; D ambiguous. Trimming stripped 4 bases from V and 1 base from J, with 7 bases between. The CDR3 length is 13 residues. In germline, CDR1 is SGHAT, CDR2 FQDESV (reference sequence). Together with reference TRBV11-1 and TRBJ2-5, the CDR3 gives the full variable domain: EAEVAQSPRYKITEKSQAVAFWCDPISGHATLYWYRQILGQGPELLVQFQDESVVDDSQLPKDRFSAERLKGVDSTLKIQPAELGDSAMYLCASSSDGQETQYFGPGTRLLVL.